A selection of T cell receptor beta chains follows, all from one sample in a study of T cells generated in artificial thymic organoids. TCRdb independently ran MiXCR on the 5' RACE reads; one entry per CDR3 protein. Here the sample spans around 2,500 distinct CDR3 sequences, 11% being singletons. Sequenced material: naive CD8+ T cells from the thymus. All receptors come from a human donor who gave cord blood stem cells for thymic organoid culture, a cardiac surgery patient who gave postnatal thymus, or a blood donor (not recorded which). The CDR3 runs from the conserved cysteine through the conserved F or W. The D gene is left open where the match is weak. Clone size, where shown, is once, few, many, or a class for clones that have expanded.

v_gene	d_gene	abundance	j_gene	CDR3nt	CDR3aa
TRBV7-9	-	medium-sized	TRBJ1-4	TGTGCCAGCAGCTTATCCGCTGGACCCAATGAAAAACTGTTTTTT	CASSLSAGPNEKLFF
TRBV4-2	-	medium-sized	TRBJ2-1	TGTGCCAGCAGCTCCGGAGGCGGGGCGCTCAATGAGCAGTTCTTC	CASSSGGGALNEQFF
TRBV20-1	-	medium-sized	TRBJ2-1	TGCAGTGCTAGAGAGCAAGGGCGGGTCTTTTACAATGAGCAGTTCTTC	CSAREQGRVFYNEQFF
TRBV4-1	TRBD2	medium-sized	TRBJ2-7	TGCGCCAGCAGCCCCCCTGGACTAGCGGGAGGGCCTGGCGAGCAGTACTTC	CASSPPGLAGGPGEQYF
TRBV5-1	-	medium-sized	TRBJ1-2	TGCGCCAGCAGCTTGGACCCGCAGGGAGGCTATGGCTACACCTTC	CASSLDPQGGYGYTF
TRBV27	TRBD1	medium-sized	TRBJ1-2	TGTGCCAGCAGTTTCACAGGGGGCCAACGGGATGGCTACACCTTC	CASSFTGGQRDGYTF
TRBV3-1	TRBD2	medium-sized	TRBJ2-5	TGTGCCAGCAGCCAGCGACGGGAGGTAGAGACCCAGTACTTC	CASSQRREVETQYF
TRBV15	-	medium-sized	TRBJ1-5	TGTGCCACCAGCAGAACCACACAGGATCAGCCCCAGCATTTT	CATSRTTQDQPQHF
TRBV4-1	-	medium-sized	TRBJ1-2	TGCGCCAGCAGCCAAAAACAGGACATGGACTATGGCTACACCTTC	CASSQKQDMDYGYTF
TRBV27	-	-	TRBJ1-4	TGTGCCAGCAGTCTCGACGGTGAAAAACTGTTTTTT	CASSLDGEKLFF